These T cell receptor beta chains were read from a single sample in a study of blood T cell repertoires in COVID-19. Assay used: immunoSEQ multiplex PCR; TCRdb lists only in-frame clones, some missing. The sample has over 70,000 clones; approximately 84% are singletons. Specimen: peripheral blood. Receptor source: a human donor in a cohort sampled during active COVID-19. The CDR3 runs from the conserved cysteine through the conserved F or W. The D gene is left open where the match is weak. The size field is filled for only some rows; it gives once, few, many or a size class.

j_call: TRBJ1-2; clone_size: NA; v_call: TRBV5-4; d_call: TRBD1; cdr3_aa: CASTPQAGTGQEYGYTF; cdr3_nt: TGTGCCAGCACTCCTCAGGCCGGGACAGGGCAGGAATATGGCTACACCTTC
j_call: TRBJ2-2; clone_size: few; v_call: TRBV19; d_call: TRBD2; cdr3_aa: CASSLPPTSGGTGELFF; cdr3_nt: TGTGCCAGTAGTCTACCCCCGACTAGCGGGGGGACCGGGGAGCTGTTTTTT
j_call: TRBJ2-7; clone_size: NA; v_call: TRBV4-1; d_call: NA; cdr3_aa: CASSQETEGYEQYF; cdr3_nt: TGCGCCAGCAGCCAAGAAACGGAGGGCTACGAGCAGTACTTC
j_call: TRBJ1-4; clone_size: NA; v_call: TRBV2; d_call: NA; cdr3_aa: CASSVGGATNEKLFF; cdr3_nt: TGTGCCAGCAGTGTAGGGGGTGCAACTAATGAAAAACTGTTTTTT
j_call: TRBJ2-3; clone_size: NA; v_call: TRBV9; d_call: TRBD2; cdr3_aa: CASSEGTAGGRDTQYF; cdr3_nt: TGTGCCAGCAGCGAGGGGACGGCGGGGGGCCGTGATACGCAGTATTTT
j_call: TRBJ1-4; clone_size: few; v_call: TRBV28; d_call: TRBD1; cdr3_aa: CASSKNRGLVEKLFF; cdr3_nt: TGTGCCAGCAGTAAGAATAGGGGGCTGGTTGAAAAACTGTTTTTT
j_call: TRBJ2-7; clone_size: NA; v_call: TRBV11-3; d_call: TRBD1; cdr3_aa: CASSPPGQHYEQYF; cdr3_nt: TGTGCCAGCAGTCCACCGGGACAGCACTACGAGCAGTACTTC
j_call: TRBJ2-1; clone_size: few; v_call: TRBV7-3; d_call: TRBD1; cdr3_aa: CASSSGQGGDEQFF; cdr3_nt: TGTGCCAGCAGCTCGGGACAGGGAGGAGATGAGCAGTTCTTC
j_call: TRBJ1-1; clone_size: NA; v_call: TRBV6-5; d_call: NA; cdr3_aa: CASSYRVRGKNTEAFF; cdr3_nt: TGTGCCAGCAGTTACCGAGTGAGAGGGAAGAACACTGAAGCTTTCTTT
j_call: TRBJ2-6; clone_size: once; v_call: TRBV7-9; d_call: TRBD1; cdr3_aa: CASRPRDRPYSGANVLTF; cdr3_nt: TGTGCCAGCAGACCTAGGGACAGGCCATACTCTGGGGCCAACGTCCTGACTTTC
j_call: TRBJ2-2; clone_size: NA; v_call: TRBV9; d_call: TRBD1; cdr3_aa: CASSTGQGRTGELFF; cdr3_nt: TGTGCCAGCAGCACGGGACAGGGAAGGACCGGGGAGCTGTTTTTT
j_call: TRBJ2-5; clone_size: once; v_call: TRBV6-5; d_call: NA; cdr3_aa: CASSYLGQDYF; cdr3_nt: TGTGCCAGCAGTTACTTGGGGCAGGACTACTTC
j_call: TRBJ2-7; clone_size: NA; v_call: TRBV27; d_call: TRBD1; cdr3_aa: CASSSLGTVNYEQYF; cdr3_nt: TGTGCCAGCAGTTCACTCGGGACAGTTAACTACGAGCAGTACTTC
j_call: TRBJ2-5; clone_size: NA; v_call: TRBV9; d_call: TRBD2; cdr3_aa: CASSESSGAQETQYF; cdr3_nt: TGTGCCAGCAGCGAGTCTAGCGGGGCCCAAGAGACCCAGTACTTC
j_call: TRBJ1-1; clone_size: once; v_call: TRBV5-1; d_call: NA; cdr3_aa: CASSLDPGMNTEAFF; cdr3_nt: TGCGCCAGCAGCTTGGACCCAGGGATGAACACTGAAGCTTTCTTT
j_call: TRBJ1-5; clone_size: NA; v_call: TRBV4-2; d_call: TRBD1; cdr3_aa: CASSQTGSGENQPQHF; cdr3_nt: TGTGCCAGCAGCCAGACAGGGTCGGGGGAAAACCAGCCCCAGCATTTT
j_call: TRBJ2-6; clone_size: NA; v_call: TRBV4-1; d_call: TRBD1; cdr3_aa: CASSRLQGYSGANVLTF; cdr3_nt: TGCGCCAGCAGCCGTTTACAGGGGTACTCTGGGGCCAACGTCCTGACTTTC
j_call: TRBJ1-6; clone_size: once; v_call: TRBV7-3; d_call: NA; cdr3_aa: CASSLTGPLSPLHF; cdr3_nt: TGTGCCAGCAGCTTAACGGGCCCCTTATCACCCCTCCACTTT
j_call: TRBJ1-5; clone_size: medium-sized; v_call: TRBV10-1; d_call: NA; cdr3_aa: CASSTGSNQPQHF; cdr3_nt: TGCGCCAGCAGCACAGGATCCAATCAGCCCCAGCATTTT
j_call: TRBJ2-7; clone_size: NA; v_call: TRBV13; d_call: TRBD1; cdr3_aa: CASSFFDRAAYEQYF; cdr3_nt: TGTGCCAGCAGCTTCTTCGACAGGGCTGCCTACGAGCAGTACTTC
j_call: TRBJ2-3; clone_size: NA; v_call: TRBV6-5; d_call: TRBD2; cdr3_aa: CALWGGIGPDTQYF; cdr3_nt: TGTGCCCTCTGGGGGGGAATAGGACCAGATACGCAGTATTTT
j_call: TRBJ2-3; clone_size: NA; v_call: TRBV10-3; d_call: TRBD2; cdr3_aa: CAISAVSGVTDTQYF; cdr3_nt: TGTGCCATCAGTGCGGTTAGCGGGGTCACAGATACGCAGTATTTT
j_call: TRBJ2-2; clone_size: once; v_call: TRBV18; d_call: TRBD1; cdr3_aa: CASSVVGQGTGELFF; cdr3_nt: TGTGCCAGCTCTGTCGTGGGACAGGGAACCGGGGAGCTGTTTTTT
j_call: TRBJ2-1; clone_size: NA; v_call: TRBV7-9; d_call: NA; cdr3_aa: CASSLGQNNEQFF; cdr3_nt: TGTGCCAGCAGCTTGGGGCAGAACAATGAGCAGTTCTTC
j_call: TRBJ2-1; clone_size: NA; v_call: TRBV5-6; d_call: TRBD1; cdr3_aa: CASSLGTGWEAQFF; cdr3_nt: TGTGCCAGCAGCTTAGGGACAGGGTGGGAGGCGCAGTTCTTC
j_call: TRBJ2-7; clone_size: NA; v_call: TRBV23-1; d_call: TRBD1; cdr3_aa: CASSLARPGTGCPYEQYF; cdr3_nt: TGCGCCAGCAGTCTTGCGCGGCCCGGGACAGGGTGCCCCTACGAGCAGTACTTC
j_call: TRBJ2-1; clone_size: once; v_call: TRBV10-3; d_call: NA; cdr3_aa: CAISEFSYNEQFF; cdr3_nt: TGTGCCATCAGTGAGTTCAGCTACAATGAGCAGTTCTTC
j_call: TRBJ2-2; clone_size: NA; v_call: TRBV19; d_call: NA; cdr3_aa: CASSIAQGFDTGELFF; cdr3_nt: TGTGCCAGTAGTATAGCACAGGGCTTCGACACCGGGGAGCTGTTTTTT
j_call: TRBJ1-1; clone_size: few; v_call: TRBV5-1; d_call: TRBD1; cdr3_aa: CASSLGQGNMNTEAFF; cdr3_nt: TGCGCCAGCAGCTTGGGACAGGGAAACATGAACACTGAAGCTTTCTTT
j_call: TRBJ1-2; clone_size: once; v_call: TRBV29-1; d_call: NA; cdr3_aa: CSVAAGGGYGYTF; cdr3_nt: TGCAGCGTTGCCGCGGGGGGAGGCTATGGCTACACCTTC
j_call: TRBJ2-6; clone_size: NA; v_call: TRBV7-8; d_call: TRBD1; cdr3_aa: CASSDRGSGANVLTF; cdr3_nt: TGTGCCAGCAGCGACAGGGGATCTGGGGCCAACGTCCTGACTTTC